The T cell receptor beta chain described here comes from a study of regulatory T cells in long-lasting Graves disease. The study's findings and limits: Lower TCR diversity characterized persistent Graves' patients relative to newly diagnosed patients. Patients with persistent disease showed a bias toward TRBV28, TRBJ1-2 and TRBJ2-5.

CDR3-region Arm-PCR and iRepertoire HTBI primers produced the TCR beta libraries. Via MiXCR, TCRdb re-called the multiplex PCR reads, giving one row per CDR3 protein. The data contain 400,000 or so distinct CDR3 sequences, around 21% of them seen just once; the ten biggest clones take up less than 25%. Losses at the gene ends were 3 bases for V and 3 bases for J; bases not matched to a gene: 5. This CDR3 region has 14 residues. Germline lookup yields CDR1 DFQATT and CDR2 SNEGSKA (reference sequence). This clonotype was counted only a few times. Antigen specificity is unknown. The sample's time point: persistent/refractory GD, antithyroid drugs over 5 years with positive TRAb. Following extraction of RNA from PBMCs, that RNA was used to make the TCR library.

The clonotype comes from a female donor with Graves disease. The chain couples TRBV20-1 to TRBJ2-5; TRBD1 aligns across 9 bases. This specimen consisted of peripheral blood mononuclear cells (PBMCs), obtained when the disease was refractory, from a patient treated with antithyroid drugs. CDR3 residues: CSASRDRVKETQYF. CDR3 sequence (DNA): TGCAGTGCTAGCCGGGACAGGGTTAAAGAGACCCAGTACTTC.